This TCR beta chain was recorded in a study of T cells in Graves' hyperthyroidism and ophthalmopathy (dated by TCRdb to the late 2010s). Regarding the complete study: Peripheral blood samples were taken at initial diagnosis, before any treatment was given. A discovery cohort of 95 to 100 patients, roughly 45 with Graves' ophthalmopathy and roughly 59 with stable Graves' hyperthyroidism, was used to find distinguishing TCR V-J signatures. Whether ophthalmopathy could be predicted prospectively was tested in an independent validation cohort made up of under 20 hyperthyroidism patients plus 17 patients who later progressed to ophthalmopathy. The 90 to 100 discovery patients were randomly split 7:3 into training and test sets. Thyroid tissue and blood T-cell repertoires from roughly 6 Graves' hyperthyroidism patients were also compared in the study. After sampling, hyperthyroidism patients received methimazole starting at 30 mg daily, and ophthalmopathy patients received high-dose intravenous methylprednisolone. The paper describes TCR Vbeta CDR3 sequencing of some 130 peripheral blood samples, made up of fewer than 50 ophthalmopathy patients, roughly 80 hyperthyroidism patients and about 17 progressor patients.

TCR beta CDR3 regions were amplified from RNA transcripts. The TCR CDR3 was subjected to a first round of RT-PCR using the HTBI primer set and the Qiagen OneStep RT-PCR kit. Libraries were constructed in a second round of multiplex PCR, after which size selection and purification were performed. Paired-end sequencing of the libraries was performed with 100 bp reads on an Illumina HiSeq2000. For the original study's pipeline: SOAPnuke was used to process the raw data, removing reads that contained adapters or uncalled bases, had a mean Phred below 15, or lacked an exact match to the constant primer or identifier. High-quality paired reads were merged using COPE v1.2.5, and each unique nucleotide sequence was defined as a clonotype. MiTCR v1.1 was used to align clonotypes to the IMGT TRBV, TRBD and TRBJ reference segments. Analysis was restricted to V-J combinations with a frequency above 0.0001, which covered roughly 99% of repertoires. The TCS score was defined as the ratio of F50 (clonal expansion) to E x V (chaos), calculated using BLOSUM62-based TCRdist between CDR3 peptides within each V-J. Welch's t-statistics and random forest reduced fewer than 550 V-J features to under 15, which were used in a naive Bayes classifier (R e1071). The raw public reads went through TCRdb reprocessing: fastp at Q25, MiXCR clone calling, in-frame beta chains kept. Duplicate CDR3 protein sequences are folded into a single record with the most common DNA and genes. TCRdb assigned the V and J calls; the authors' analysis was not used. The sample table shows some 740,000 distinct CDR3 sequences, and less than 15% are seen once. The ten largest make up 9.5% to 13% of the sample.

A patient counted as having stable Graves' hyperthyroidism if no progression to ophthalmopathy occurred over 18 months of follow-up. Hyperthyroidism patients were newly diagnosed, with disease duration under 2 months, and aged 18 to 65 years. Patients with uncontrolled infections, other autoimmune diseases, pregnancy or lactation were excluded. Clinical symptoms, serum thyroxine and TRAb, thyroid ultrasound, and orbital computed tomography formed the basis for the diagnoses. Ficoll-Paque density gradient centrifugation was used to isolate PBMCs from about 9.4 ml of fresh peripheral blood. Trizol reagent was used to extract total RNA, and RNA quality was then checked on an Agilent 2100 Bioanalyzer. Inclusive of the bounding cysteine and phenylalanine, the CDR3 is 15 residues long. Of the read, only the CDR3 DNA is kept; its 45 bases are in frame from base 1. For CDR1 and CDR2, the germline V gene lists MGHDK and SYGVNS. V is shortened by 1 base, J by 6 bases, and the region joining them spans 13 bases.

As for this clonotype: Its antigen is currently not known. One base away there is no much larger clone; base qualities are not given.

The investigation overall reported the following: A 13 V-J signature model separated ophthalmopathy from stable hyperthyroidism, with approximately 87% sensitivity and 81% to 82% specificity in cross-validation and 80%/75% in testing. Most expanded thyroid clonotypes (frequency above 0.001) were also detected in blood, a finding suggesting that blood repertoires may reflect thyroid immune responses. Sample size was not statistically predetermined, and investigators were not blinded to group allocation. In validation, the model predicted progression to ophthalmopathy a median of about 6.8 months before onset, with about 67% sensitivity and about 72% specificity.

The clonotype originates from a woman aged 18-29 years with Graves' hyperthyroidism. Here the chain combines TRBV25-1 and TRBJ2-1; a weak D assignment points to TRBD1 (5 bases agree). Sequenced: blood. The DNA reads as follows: TGTGCCAGCAGTGAATTTGTGGGAACAGGCAATGAGCAGTTCTTC. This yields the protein CASSEFVGTGNEQFF.